This T cell receptor (beta chain) appears in the sequencing data of a study of T cell responses to AZD1222 COVID-19 vaccine. The table came from immunoSEQ multiplex PCR; TCRdb's copy has only in-frame clones and leaves some out. The data hold some 170,000 clones, with 70% to 90% observed a single time. This clone was seen once. The clonotype originates from an adult in good health. Specimen: peripheral blood, collected on day 0 of AZD1222 vaccination.

The CDR3 region has the DNA TGTGCCAGCAGCCATTCGGCGGAGCAGTACTTC. Amino acids: CASSHSAEQYF. The chain combines TRBV3-1 (or the pseudogene TRBV3-2) with TRBJ2-7, with D unresolved. Trimming removed 3 bases at V and 7 bases at J, with 7 bases between. In germline, CDR1 is LGHDT, CDR2 YNNKEL (reference sequence). There are 11 residues in the CDR3.